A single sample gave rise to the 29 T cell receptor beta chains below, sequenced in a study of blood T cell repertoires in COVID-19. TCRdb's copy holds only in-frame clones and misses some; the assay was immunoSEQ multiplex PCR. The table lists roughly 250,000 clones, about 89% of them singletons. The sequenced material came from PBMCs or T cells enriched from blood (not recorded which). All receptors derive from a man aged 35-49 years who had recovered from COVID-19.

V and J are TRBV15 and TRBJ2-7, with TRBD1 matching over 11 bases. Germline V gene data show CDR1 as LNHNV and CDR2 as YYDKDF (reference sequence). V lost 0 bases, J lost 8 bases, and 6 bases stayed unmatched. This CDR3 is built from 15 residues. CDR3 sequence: CATSRERTGGEKQYF. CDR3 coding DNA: TGTGCCACCAGCAGAGAACGGACAGGGGGCGAAAAGCAGTACTTC.

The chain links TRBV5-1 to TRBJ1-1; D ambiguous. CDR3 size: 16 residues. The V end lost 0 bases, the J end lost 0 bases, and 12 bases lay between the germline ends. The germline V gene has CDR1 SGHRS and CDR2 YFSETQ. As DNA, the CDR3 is TGCGCCAGCAGCTTGGCCTTCGGGAATATGAACACTGAAGCTTTCTTT. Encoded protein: CASSLAFGNMNTEAFF.

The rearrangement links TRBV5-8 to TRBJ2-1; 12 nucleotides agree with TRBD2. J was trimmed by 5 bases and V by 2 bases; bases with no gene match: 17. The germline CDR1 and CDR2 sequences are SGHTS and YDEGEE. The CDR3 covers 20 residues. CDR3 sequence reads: CASSLTLAGGPSGSDNEQFF. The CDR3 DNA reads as TGTGCCAGCAGCTTAACTCTAGCGGGGGGGCCGTCAGGTAGCGACAATGAGCAGTTCTTC.

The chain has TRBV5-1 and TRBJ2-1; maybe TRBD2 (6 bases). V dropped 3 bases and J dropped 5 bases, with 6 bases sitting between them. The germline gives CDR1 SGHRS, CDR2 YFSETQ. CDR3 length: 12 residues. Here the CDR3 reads CASSWGDNEQFF. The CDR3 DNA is TGCGCCAGCAGCTGGGGGGACAATGAGCAGTTCTTC.

The CDR3 region is CATSDEGLAGGHEQYF. CDR3 DNA sequence: TGTGCCACCAGTGATGAGGGACTAGCGGGAGGTCACGAGCAGTACTTC. This chain uses TRBV24-1 with TRBJ2-7, with 15 bases identical to TRBD2. From germline, CDR1 is KGHDR and CDR2 SFDVKD. V lost 3 bases to trimming and J lost 5 bases; unmatched junction nucleotides: 4. The CDR3 runs 16 residues.

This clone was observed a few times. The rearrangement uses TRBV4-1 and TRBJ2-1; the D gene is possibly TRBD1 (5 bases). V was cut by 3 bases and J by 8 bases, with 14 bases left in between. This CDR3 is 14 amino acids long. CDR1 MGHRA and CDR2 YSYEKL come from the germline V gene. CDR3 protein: CASSQLGPEDEQFF. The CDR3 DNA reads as TGCGCCAGCAGCCAGTTGGGGCCAGAGGATGAGCAGTTCTTC.

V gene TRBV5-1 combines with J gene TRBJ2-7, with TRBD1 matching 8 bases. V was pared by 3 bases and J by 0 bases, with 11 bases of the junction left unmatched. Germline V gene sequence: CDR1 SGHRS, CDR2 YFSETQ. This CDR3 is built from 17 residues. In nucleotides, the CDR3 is TGCGCCAGCAGCTCTCCTCCGGGACAGGACTTCTCCTACGAGCAGTACTTC. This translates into CASSSPPGQDFSYEQYF.

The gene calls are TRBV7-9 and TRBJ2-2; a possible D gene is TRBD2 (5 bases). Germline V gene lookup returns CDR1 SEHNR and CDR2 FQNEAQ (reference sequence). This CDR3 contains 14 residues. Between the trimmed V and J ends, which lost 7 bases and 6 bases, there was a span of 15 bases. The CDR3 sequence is CASTQREEAGELFF. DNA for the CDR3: TGTGCCAGCACCCAGCGTGAGGAGGCCGGGGAGCTGTTTTTT.

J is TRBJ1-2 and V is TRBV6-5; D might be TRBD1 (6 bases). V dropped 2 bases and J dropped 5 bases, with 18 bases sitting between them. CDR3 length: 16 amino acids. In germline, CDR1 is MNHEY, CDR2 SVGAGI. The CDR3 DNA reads TGTGCCAGCAGTTACAGCGGGACACACTTAGGATATGGCTACACCTTC. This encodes CASSYSGTHLGYGYTF.

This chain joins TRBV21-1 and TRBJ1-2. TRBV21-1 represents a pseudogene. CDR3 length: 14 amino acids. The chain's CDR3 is CASSQHYRYYGYTF. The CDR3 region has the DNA TGTGCCAGCAGCCAGCACTACCGATACTATGGCTACACCTTC.

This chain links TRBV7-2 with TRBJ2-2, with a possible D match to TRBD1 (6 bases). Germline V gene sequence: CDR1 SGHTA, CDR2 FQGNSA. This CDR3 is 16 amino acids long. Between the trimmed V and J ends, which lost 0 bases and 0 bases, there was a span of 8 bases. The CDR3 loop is CASSLATGSNTGELFF. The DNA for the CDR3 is TGTGCCAGCAGCTTAGCGACAGGCTCGAACACCGGGGAGCTGTTTTTT.

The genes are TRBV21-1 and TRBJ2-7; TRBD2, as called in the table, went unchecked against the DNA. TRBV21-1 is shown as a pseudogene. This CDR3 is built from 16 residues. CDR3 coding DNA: TGTGCCAGCAGCAAAGCAACTAGCGGGTCCTCCTACGAGCAGTACTTC. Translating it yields CASSKATSGSSYEQYF.

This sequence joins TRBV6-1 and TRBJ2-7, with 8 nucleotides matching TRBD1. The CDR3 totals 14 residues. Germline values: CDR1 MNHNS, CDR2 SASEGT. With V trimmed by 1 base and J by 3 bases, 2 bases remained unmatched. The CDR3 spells CASSEGTGGYEQYF. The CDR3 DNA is TGTGCCAGCAGTGAAGGTACAGGGGGCTACGAGCAGTACTTC.

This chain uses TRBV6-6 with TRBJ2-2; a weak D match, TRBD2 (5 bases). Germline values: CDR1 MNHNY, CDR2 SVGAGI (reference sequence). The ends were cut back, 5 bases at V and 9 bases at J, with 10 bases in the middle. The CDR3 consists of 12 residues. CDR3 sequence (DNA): TGTGCCAGCAGTCCTAACGGGAGGGAGCTGTTTTTT. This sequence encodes CASSPNGRELFF.

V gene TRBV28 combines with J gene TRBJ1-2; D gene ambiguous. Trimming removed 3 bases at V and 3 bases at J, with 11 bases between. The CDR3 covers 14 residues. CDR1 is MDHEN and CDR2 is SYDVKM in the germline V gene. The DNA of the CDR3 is TGTGCCAGCAGTTTTGTGGCTTCGCACTATGGCTACACCTTC. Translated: CASSFVASHYGYTF.

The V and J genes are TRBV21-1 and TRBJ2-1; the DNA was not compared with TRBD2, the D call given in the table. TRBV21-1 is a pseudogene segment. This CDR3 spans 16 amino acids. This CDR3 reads CASSKAGRGSYNEQFF. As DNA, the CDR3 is TGTGCCAGCAGCAAGGCGGGGAGGGGCTCCTACAATGAGCAGTTCTTC.

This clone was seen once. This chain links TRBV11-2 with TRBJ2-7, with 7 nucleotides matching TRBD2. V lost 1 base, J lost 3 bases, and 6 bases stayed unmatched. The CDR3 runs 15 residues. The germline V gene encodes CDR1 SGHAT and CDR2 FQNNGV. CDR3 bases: TGTGCCAGCAGCTTAGGGGCGGGAGCTCTCTACGAGCAGTACTTC. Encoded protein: CASSLGAGALYEQYF. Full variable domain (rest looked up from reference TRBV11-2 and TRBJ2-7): EAGVAQSPRYKIIEKRQSVAFWCNPISGHATLYWYQQILGQGPKLLIQFQNNGVVDDSQLPKDRFSAERLKGVDSTLKIQPAKLEDSAVYLCASSLGAGALYEQYFGPGTRLTVT.

CDR3 bases: TGTGCCAGCAGCTTAGTTTTGCGGGGCTCTGAAGCTTTCTTT. Protein: CASSLVLRGSEAFF. V is TRBV11-3 and J is TRBJ1-1; tentative D call: TRBD1 (5 bases). The germline CDR1 and CDR2 sequences are SGHNT and YENEEA. Trimming cost V 1 base and J 6 bases, with 12 bases left between them. CDR3 length equals 14 residues.

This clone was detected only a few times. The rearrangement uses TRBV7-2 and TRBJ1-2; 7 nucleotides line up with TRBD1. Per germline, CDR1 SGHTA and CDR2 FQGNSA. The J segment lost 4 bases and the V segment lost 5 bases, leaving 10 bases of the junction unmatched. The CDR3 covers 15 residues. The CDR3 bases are TGTGCCAGCAGCATAAACAGGGGTAGTTTCTATGGCTACACCTTC. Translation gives CASSINRGSFYGYTF.

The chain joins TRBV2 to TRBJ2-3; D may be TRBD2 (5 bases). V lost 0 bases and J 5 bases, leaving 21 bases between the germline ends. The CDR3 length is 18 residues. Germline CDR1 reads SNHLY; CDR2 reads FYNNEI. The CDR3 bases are TGTGCCAGCAGTGAAGCGCTTCCGGGCTACGGGGAGATAGATACGCAGTATTTT. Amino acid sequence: CASSEALPGYGEIDTQYF. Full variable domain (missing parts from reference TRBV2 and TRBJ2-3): EPEVTQTPSHQVTQMGQEVILRCVPISNHLYFYWYRQILGQKVEFLVSFYNNEISEKSEIFDDQFSVERPDGSNFTLKIRSTKLEDSAMYFCASSEALPGYGEIDTQYFGPGTRLTVL.

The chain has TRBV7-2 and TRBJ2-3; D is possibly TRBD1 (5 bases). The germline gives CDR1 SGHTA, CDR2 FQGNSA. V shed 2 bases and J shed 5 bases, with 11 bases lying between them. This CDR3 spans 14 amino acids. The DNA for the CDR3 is TGTGCCAGCAGCTTACTTGGGGCGAAAGATACGCAGTATTTT. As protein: CASSLLGAKDTQYF. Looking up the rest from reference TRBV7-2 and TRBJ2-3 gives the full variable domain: GAGVSQSPSNKVTEKGKDVELRCDPISGHTALYWYRQSLGQGLEFLIYFQGNSAPDKSGLPSDRFSAERTGGSVSTLTIQRTQQEDSAVYLCASSLLGAKDTQYFGPGTRLTVL.

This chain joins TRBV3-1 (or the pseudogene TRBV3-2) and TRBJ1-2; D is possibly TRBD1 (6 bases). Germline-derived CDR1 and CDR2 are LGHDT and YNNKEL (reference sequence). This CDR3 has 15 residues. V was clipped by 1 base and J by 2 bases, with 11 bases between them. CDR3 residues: CASSQATDRNYGYTF. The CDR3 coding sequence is TGTGCCAGCAGCCAAGCAACGGACAGAAACTATGGCTACACCTTC.

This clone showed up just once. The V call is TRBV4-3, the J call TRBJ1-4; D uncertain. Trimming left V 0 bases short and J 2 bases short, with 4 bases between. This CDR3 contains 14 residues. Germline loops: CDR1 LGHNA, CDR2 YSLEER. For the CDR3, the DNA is TGCGCCAGCAGCCAAGACAGGACTAATGAAAAACTGTTTTTT. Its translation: CASSQDRTNEKLFF.

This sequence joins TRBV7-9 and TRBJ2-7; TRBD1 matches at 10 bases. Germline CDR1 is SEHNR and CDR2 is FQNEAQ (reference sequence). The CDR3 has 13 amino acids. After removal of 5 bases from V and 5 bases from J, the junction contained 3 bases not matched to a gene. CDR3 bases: TGTGCCAGCAGCCCAGACAGGGGGCACGAGCAGTACTTC. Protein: CASSPDRGHEQYF.

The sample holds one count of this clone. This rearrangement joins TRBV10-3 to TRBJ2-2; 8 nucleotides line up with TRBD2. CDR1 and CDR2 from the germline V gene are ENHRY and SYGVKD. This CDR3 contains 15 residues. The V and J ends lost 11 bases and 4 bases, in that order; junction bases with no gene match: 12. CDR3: CASQRGLAGTGELFF. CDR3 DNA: TGTGCCTCCCAACGGGGGCTAGCGGGCACCGGGGAGCTGTTTTTT.

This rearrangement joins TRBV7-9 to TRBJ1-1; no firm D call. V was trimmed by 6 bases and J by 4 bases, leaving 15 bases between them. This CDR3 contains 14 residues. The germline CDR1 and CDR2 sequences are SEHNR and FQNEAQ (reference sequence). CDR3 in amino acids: CASRTSQDGTEAFF. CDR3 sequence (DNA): TGTGCCAGCAGGACATCTCAGGATGGCACTGAAGCTTTCTTT. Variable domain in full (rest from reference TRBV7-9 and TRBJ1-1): DTGVSQNPRHKITKRGQNVTFRCDPISEHNRLYWYRQTLGQGPEFLTYFQNEAQLEKSRLLSDRFSAERPKGSFSTLEIQRTEQGDSAMYLCASRTSQDGTEAFFGQGTRLTVV.

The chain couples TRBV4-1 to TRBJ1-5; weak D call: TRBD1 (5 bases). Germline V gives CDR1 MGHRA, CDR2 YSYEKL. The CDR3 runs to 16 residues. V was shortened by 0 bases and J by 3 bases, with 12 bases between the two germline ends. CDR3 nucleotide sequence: TGCGCCAGCAGCCAAGATCCTGGAGGGGCCAATCAGCCCCAGCATTTT. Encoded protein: CASSQDPGGANQPQHF.

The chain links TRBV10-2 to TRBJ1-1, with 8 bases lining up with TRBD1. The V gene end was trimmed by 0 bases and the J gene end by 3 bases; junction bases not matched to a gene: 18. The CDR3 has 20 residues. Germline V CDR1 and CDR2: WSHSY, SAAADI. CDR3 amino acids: CASSESIAGGGLGPHTEAFF. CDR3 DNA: TGCGCCAGCAGTGAGTCGATTGCAGGGGGCGGCCTCGGTCCACACACTGAAGCTTTCTTT.

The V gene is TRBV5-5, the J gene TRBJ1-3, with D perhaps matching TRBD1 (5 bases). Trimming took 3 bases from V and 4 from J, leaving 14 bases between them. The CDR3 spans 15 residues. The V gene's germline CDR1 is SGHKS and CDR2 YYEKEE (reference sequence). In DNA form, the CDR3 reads TGTGCCAGCAGCTCATTGGGGGGTACAGGAAACACCATATATTTT. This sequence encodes CASSSLGGTGNTIYF.